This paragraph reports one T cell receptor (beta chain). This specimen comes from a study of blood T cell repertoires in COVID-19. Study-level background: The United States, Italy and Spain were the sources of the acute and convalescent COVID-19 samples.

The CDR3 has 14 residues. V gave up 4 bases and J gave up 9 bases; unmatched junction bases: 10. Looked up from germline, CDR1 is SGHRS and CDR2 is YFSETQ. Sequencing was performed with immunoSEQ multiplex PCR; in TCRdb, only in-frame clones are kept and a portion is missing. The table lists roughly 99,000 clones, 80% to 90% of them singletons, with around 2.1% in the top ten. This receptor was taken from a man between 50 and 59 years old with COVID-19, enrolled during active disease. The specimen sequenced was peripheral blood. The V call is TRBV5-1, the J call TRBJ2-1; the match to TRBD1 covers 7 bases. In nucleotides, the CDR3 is TGCGCCAGCAGCCCCCAACAGGGGCAGGTTGAGCAGTTCTTC. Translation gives CASSPQQGQVEQFF.